The 21 T cell receptor beta chains below come from one sample, sequenced in a study of blood T cell repertoires in COVID-19. This table comes from immunoSEQ multiplex PCR, and its TCRdb copy is limited to in-frame clones, with some not included. The sample holds around 130,000 clones; around 80% are singletons and the top ten take approximately 16%. The source material was peripheral blood. Receptor source: a man aged 60 to 75 with active or convalescent COVID-19.

This clone was found once. The chain employs TRBV3-1 (or the pseudogene TRBV3-2) and TRBJ2-1; TRBD2 matches at 9 bases. The ends lost 5 bases at V and 4 bases at J; junction bases unmatched: 9. Looked up from germline, CDR1 is LGHDT and CDR2 is YNNKEL (reference sequence). The CDR3 runs to 16 residues. Here the CDR3 DNA reads TGTGCCAGCAGCACGGGACGAGCGGGGGGATACAATGAGCAGTTCTTC. It yields the protein CASSTGRAGGYNEQFF.

The chain combines TRBV24-1 with TRBJ2-7, with TRBD2 identical over 14 bases. J was trimmed by 5 bases and V by 4 bases; bases with no gene match: 3. This CDR3 is built from 15 residues. The V gene's germline CDR1 is KGHDR and CDR2 SFDVKD. CDR3 nucleotides: TGTGCCACCAGTGACCCGGGACTAGCGGGAGACGAGCAGTACTTC. Its protein is CATSDPGLAGDEQYF.

The rearrangement joins TRBV29-1 to TRBJ2-2; D is ambiguous. Trimming removed 5 bases from V and 5 bases from J, with 12 bases in between. Germline loops: CDR1 SQVTM, CDR2 ANQGSEA. The CDR3 is 13 residues long. The CDR3 is CSVQVPVTGELFF. CDR3 nucleotide sequence: TGCAGCGTTCAGGTTCCGGTGACCGGGGAGCTGTTTTTT.

The genes are TRBV11-2 and TRBJ2-5; 11 bases align to TRBD1. Germline V lookup: CDR1 SGHAT, CDR2 FQNNGV. J lost 5 bases, V lost 7 bases, and 6 bases had no gene match. This CDR3 region has 14 residues. Written as DNA, the CDR3 is TGTGCCAGCACTCCGGACAGGGGGCGGGAGACCCAGTACTTC. This gives the protein CASTPDRGRETQYF.

DNA of the CDR3: TGTGCTAGTGGTACGGGAGTGAACAATGAGCAGTTCTTC. Protein: CASGTGVNNEQFF. The rearrangement joins TRBV12-5 to TRBJ2-1; D may be TRBD2 (6 bases). Trimming removed 5 bases at V and 5 bases at J, with 10 bases between. The germline gives CDR1 LGHNT, CDR2 FRNRAP. The CDR3 covers 13 residues.

This clone has only one observation. J is TRBJ1-4 and V is TRBV7-2; a weak D match, TRBD1 (5 bases). CDR3 length equals 13 residues. CDR1 is SGHTA, CDR2 FQGNSA, per germline. V was shortened by 8 bases and J by 8 bases, with 15 bases between the two germline ends. CDR3 region: CASCRGRGEKLFF. As DNA, the CDR3 is TGTGCCAGCTGTCGGGGGAGAGGCGAAAAACTGTTTTTT.

The V call is TRBV7-9, the J call TRBJ1-3, with unresolved D. The V gene lost 8 bases and the J gene lost 4 bases, with 9 bases spanning the gap. The CDR3 is made up of 12 amino acids. Germline lookup yields CDR1 SEHNR and CDR2 FQNEAQ (reference sequence). The CDR3 is CASGLSGNTIYF. CDR3 DNA: TGTGCCAGCGGGCTTTCCGGAAACACCATATATTTT.

The chain uses TRBV19 and TRBJ2-1; possible D gene TRBD1, 6 bases. The CDR3 length is 16 residues. V dropped 3 bases and J dropped 0 bases, with 12 bases sitting between them. Germline V lookup: CDR1 LNHDA, CDR2 SQIVND (reference sequence). CDR3: CASSIAQQGSYNEQFF. The DNA for the CDR3 is TGTGCCAGTAGTATCGCTCAACAGGGCTCCTACAATGAGCAGTTCTTC.

The chain employs TRBV28 and TRBJ1-1, with D unresolved. Germline lookup yields CDR1 MDHEN and CDR2 SYDVKM. Trimming left V 6 bases short and J 6 bases short, with 11 bases between. The CDR3 length is 12 residues. DNA for the CDR3: TGTGCCAGCAGGCTAGAACACGCTGAAGCTTTCTTT. Its translation is CASRLEHAEAFF. Supplemented by reference TRBV28 and TRBJ1-1, the full variable domain reads DVKVTQSSRYLVKRTGEKVFLECVQDMDHENMFWYRQDPGLGLRLIYFSYDVKMKEKGDIPEGYSVSREKKERFSLILESASTNQTSMYLCASRLEHAEAFFGQGTRLTVV.

The DNA of the CDR3 is TGTGCCAGCAGCCAAATCGGGCTAGCGGGAGGTAGTACAGATACGCAGTATTTT. It translates to CASSQIGLAGGSTDTQYF. V is TRBV3-1 (or the pseudogene TRBV3-2) and J is TRBJ2-3, with 11 bases aligning to TRBD2. Germline CDR1 reads LGHDT; CDR2 reads YNNKEL (reference sequence). J was trimmed by 3 bases and V by 2 bases; bases with no gene match: 10. The CDR3 consists of 18 residues.

This clone was observed a handful of times. The rearrangement uses TRBV19 and TRBJ1-5; no reliable D call. CDR1 is LNHDA and CDR2 is SQIVND in the germline V gene (reference sequence). The CDR3 is made up of 15 amino acids. Trimming took off 3 bases at V and 1 base at J, with 10 bases between the two ends. The CDR3 sequence: CASSILGESNQPQHF. Here the CDR3 DNA reads TGTGCCAGTAGTATTCTTGGGGAGAGCAATCAGCCCCAGCATTTT.

The chain employs TRBV12-3 or TRBV12-4 and TRBJ2-5, with D maybe TRBD1 (6 bases). This CDR3 is built from 13 residues. V shed 5 bases and J shed 5 bases, with 12 bases lying between them. CDR3 DNA sequence: TGTGCCAGCAGTGGGGGCCGCGGGGAGACCCAGTACTTC. Its translation is CASSGGRGETQYF.

The chain employs TRBV28 and TRBJ1-1; TRBD1 matches 9 bases. V lost 6 bases, J lost 5 bases, and 10 bases stayed unmatched. Germline V CDR1 and CDR2: MDHEN, SYDVKM. This CDR3 region has 15 residues. In DNA form, the CDR3 reads TGTGCCAGCAGACTACAGGGGGCCCGAGAGACTGAAGCTTTCTTT. As protein: CASRLQGARETEAFF.

This clone was picked up a small number of times. This rearrangement joins TRBV27 to TRBJ2-2; D perhaps matches TRBD2 (6 bases). Germline loops: CDR1 MNHEY, CDR2 SMNVEV (reference sequence). V was cut by 8 bases and J by 3 bases, with 10 bases left in between. This CDR3 has 13 amino acids. The CDR3 protein is CASRDFYTGELFF. In nucleotides, the CDR3 is TGTGCCAGCCGGGACTTCTACACCGGGGAGCTGTTTTTT.

At least ten counts were recorded for this clone. The chain links TRBV27 to TRBJ2-1, with 7 nucleotides matching TRBD1. CDR1 and CDR2 (germline): MNHEY, SMNVEV (reference sequence). The ends lost 1 base at V and 2 bases at J; junction bases unmatched: 5. The CDR3 is made up of 16 amino acids. The CDR3 is CASSLFGQAAYNEQFF. In DNA, the CDR3 is TGTGCCAGCAGTTTATTTGGACAGGCTGCCTACAATGAGCAGTTCTTC.

The chain uses TRBV7-3 and TRBJ2-3; 7 bases line up with TRBD2. Germline trimming cut 5 bases from V and 5 bases from J; bases unmatched to any gene: 7. This CDR3 has 14 amino acids. CDR1 is SGHTA, CDR2 FQGTGA, per germline. The CDR3 nucleotides read TGTGCCAGCAGCGTCGGACTAGTCGGAGATACGCAGTATTTT. It codes for CASSVGLVGDTQYF.

This sequence joins TRBV27 and TRBJ2-7, with a possible D match to TRBD2 (6 bases). CDR1 and CDR2 (germline): MNHEY, SMNVEV (reference sequence). The CDR3 consists of 14 residues. Trimming pared 5 bases from V and 1 base from J, leaving 12 bases between. Written as DNA, the CDR3 is TGTGCCAGCAGTCCGGGACTCACATCCTACGAGCAGTACTTC. Translating it yields CASSPGLTSYEQYF.

This chain links TRBV27 with TRBJ2-1; D not certain. Deletions cut 5 bases from V and 7 bases from J, with 18 bases between. This CDR3 is 15 amino acids long. The germline V gene has CDR1 MNHEY and CDR2 SMNVEV (reference sequence). CDR3 loop: CASSPTANRANEQFF. In DNA form, the CDR3 reads TGTGCCAGCAGTCCCACAGCTAACCGAGCTAATGAGCAGTTCTTC.

The chain joins TRBV27 to TRBJ1-5, with D unclear. CDR1 is MNHEY, CDR2 SMNVEV, per germline (reference sequence). The CDR3 spans 15 residues. V was shortened by 4 bases and J by 4 bases, with 14 bases between the two germline ends. This CDR3 reads CASSSFLSRNQPQHF. The CDR3, as DNA: TGTGCCAGCAGTTCCTTTTTGAGCAGGAATCAGCCCCAGCATTTT.

A note on this clone: Other DNA sequences in the sample encode the same CDR3. The chain combines TRBV18 with TRBJ2-6; no reliable D call. V was trimmed by 6 bases and J by 0 bases, leaving 6 bases between them. The germline V gene has CDR1 KGHSH and CDR2 LQKENI. The CDR3 runs 14 residues. CDR3 in amino acids: CASSRGSGANVLTF. The CDR3 region has the DNA TGTGCCAGCTCTCGCGGCTCTGGGGCCAACGTCCTGACTTTC.

V gene TRBV10-3 combines with J gene TRBJ2-3, with 10 bases lining up with TRBD1. The length of the CDR3 is 16 residues. CDR1 and CDR2 from the germline V gene are ENHRY and SYGVKD. V trimming: 6 bases; J trimming: 4 bases; junction bases outside the gene matches: 10. DNA for the CDR3: TGTGCCATCAGGTCGGGACAGGGGAAGCTTCCAGATACGCAGTATTTT. Protein product: CAIRSGQGKLPDTQYF.